Below, 16 T cell receptor beta chains from the same sample are listed, as sequenced in a study of blood T cell repertoires in COVID-19. TCRdb's table, derived via immunoSEQ multiplex PCR, lists solely in-frame clones and lacks some. Among fewer than 300,000 clones listed, over 65% were seen once. The material sequenced was peripheral blood. Receptor source: a woman aged 80 or over with acute or convalescent COVID-19.

The chain recombines TRBV7-2 with TRBJ1-2; perhaps TRBD1 as D (6 bases). Germline CDR1 SGHTA, CDR2 FQGNSA. This CDR3 spans 13 amino acids. Trimming pared 1 base from V and 6 bases from J, leaving 9 bases between. CDR3 region: CASSLGRTDGYTF. In DNA, the CDR3 is TGTGCCAGCAGCTTAGGGCGGACAGATGGCTACACCTTC.

This chain connects TRBV6-5 to TRBJ2-1; the match to TRBD1 covers 8 bases. With V trimmed by 5 bases and J by 6 bases, 9 bases remained unmatched. The V gene's germline CDR1 is MNHEY and CDR2 SVGAGI. There are 15 residues in the CDR3. The CDR3 DNA is TGTGCCAGCAGTCCGAATCGGGACAGGTTCAATGAGCAGTTCTTC. Translating it yields CASSPNRDRFNEQFF.

The genes are TRBV21-1 and TRBJ1-1. TRBV21-1 is flagged as a pseudogene. This CDR3 is 13 amino acids long. This CDR3 is CASRMGGAEEAFF. Here the CDR3 DNA reads TGTGCCAGCAGAATGGGGGGAGCTGAGGAAGCTTTCTTT.

This chain connects TRBV28 to TRBJ1-1; no clear D gene. CDR1 and CDR2 (germline): MDHEN, SYDVKM. The CDR3 loop spans 13 amino acids. V was clipped by 5 bases and J by 0 bases, with 7 bases between them. CDR3 coding DNA: TGTGCCAGCAGTCCCCACTTGAACACTGAAGCTTTCTTT. Its translation is CASSPHLNTEAFF.

This clone was detected once. V gene TRBV29-1 combines with J gene TRBJ2-5; TRBD1 is a possible D gene (5 bases). This CDR3 spans 13 amino acids. V was cut by 8 bases and J by 0 bases, with 13 bases left in between. From germline, CDR1 is SQVTM and CDR2 ANQGSEA. The CDR3 region is CSSRRGHQETQYF. The CDR3, as DNA: TGCAGCAGTCGAAGGGGCCACCAAGAGACCCAGTACTTC.

The rearrangement uses TRBV18 and TRBJ2-7; D is possibly TRBD1 (5 bases). This CDR3 has 14 amino acids. The V end lost 3 bases, the J end lost 0 bases, and 9 bases lay between the germline ends. Germline loops: CDR1 KGHSH, CDR2 LQKENI. CDR3 bases: TGTGCCAGCTCACCCGACAGAAACTCCTACGAGCAGTACTTC. Protein product: CASSPDRNSYEQYF.

This sequence joins TRBV29-1 and TRBJ2-1, with 7 positions matching TRBD2. This CDR3 contains 12 residues. Germline V gene sequence: CDR1 SQVTM, CDR2 ANQGSEA. Losses at the gene ends were 3 bases for V and 10 bases for J; bases not matched to a gene: 6. The CDR3 region has the DNA TGCAGCGTTGATGCCTTCGGGGGGGAGCAGTTCTTC. It yields the protein CSVDAFGGEQFF.

The DNA of the CDR3 is TGTGCCAGCAACGAGCCCCTACTAGCGGGAGGGAATGAGCAGTTCTTC. It is translated as CASNEPLLAGGNEQFF. The V call is TRBV6-6, the J call TRBJ2-1; 13 nucleotides agree with TRBD2. Germline trimming cut 7 bases from V and 7 bases from J; bases unmatched to any gene: 10. Germline values: CDR1 MNHNY, CDR2 SVGAGI (reference sequence). The CDR3 has 16 amino acids.

This clone was recorded only once. The chain is built from TRBV14 and TRBJ1-1; 7 bases map to TRBD1. This CDR3 spans 18 amino acids. The germline CDR1 and CDR2 sequences are SGHDN and FVKESK. J was trimmed by 0 bases and V by 3 bases; bases with no gene match: 13. The CDR3 coding sequence is TGTGCCAGCAGCCACTATAAGGACAGGTGGTCTATGAACACTGAAGCTTTCTTT. This sequence encodes CASSHYKDRWSMNTEAFF.

The rearrangement uses TRBV5-1 and TRBJ2-7, with a tentative D call TRBD2 (5 bases). CDR3 length: 16 residues. Germline CDR1 reads SGHRS; CDR2 reads YFSETQ. Trimming left V 7 bases short and J 5 bases short, with 25 bases between. The CDR3 bases are TGCGCCAGCCGAATGACCTTACTGGGCTCTAGCCACGAGCAGTACTTC. This encodes CASRMTLLGSSHEQYF.

This rearrangement joins TRBV29-1 to TRBJ2-5, with 12 bases lining up with TRBD2. The junction had 4 bases not matched to a gene; V was cut back by 6 bases and J by 5 bases. CDR3 size: 13 residues. CDR1 is SQVTM, CDR2 ANQGSEA, per germline. The CDR3 protein is CSVGLAGSETQYF. DNA for the CDR3: TGCAGCGTCGGACTAGCGGGGAGCGAGACCCAGTACTTC. Based on the CDR3 plus reference TRBV29-1 and TRBJ2-5, the full variable domain is SAVISQKPSRDICQRGTSLTIQCQVDSQVTMMFWYRQQPGQSLTLIATANQGSEATYESGFVIDKFPISRPNLTFSTLTVSNMSPEDSSIYLCSVGLAGSETQYFGPGTRLLVL.

V is TRBV11-2 and J is TRBJ2-1, with D hard to call. Trimming took off 0 bases at V and 9 bases at J, with 6 bases between the two ends. CDR3 size: 12 residues. Looked up from germline, CDR1 is SGHAT and CDR2 is FQNNGV. The CDR3 reads CASSLDLSEQFF. The CDR3, as DNA: TGTGCCAGCAGCTTAGATCTTAGTGAGCAGTTCTTC.

The J gene is TRBJ1-1, the V gene TRBV5-1; 9 bases align to TRBD1. The CDR3 is 16 amino acids. Germline CDR1 and CDR2: SGHRS and YFSETQ. V was pared by 7 bases and J by 0 bases, with 10 bases of the junction left unmatched. CDR3 nucleotides: TGCGCCAGCCGCGTCGGACAGGGGCGATTGAACACTGAAGCTTTCTTT. Translation: CASRVGQGRLNTEAFF.

The chain recombines TRBV27 with TRBJ2-6; D unresolved. Germline loops: CDR1 MNHEY, CDR2 SMNVEV (reference sequence). CDR3 length: 17 residues. Trimming shortened V by 1 base and J by 2 bases, and 12 bases separated the two germline ends. The CDR3 region has the DNA TGTGCCAGCAGTTTATGGCCCCCGGGTGCTGGGGCCAACGTCCTGACTTTC. This gives the protein CASSLWPPGAGANVLTF.

The gene calls are TRBV3-1 (or the pseudogene TRBV3-2) and TRBJ2-5, with TRBD1 identical over 11 bases. The CDR3 has 16 residues. V dropped 5 bases and J dropped 5; count of bases not matched to a gene: 10. The germline CDR1 and CDR2 sequences are LGHDT and YNNKEL (reference sequence). CDR3 sequence reads: CASSSWDRGSSETQYF. Written as DNA, the CDR3 is TGTGCCAGCAGCTCGTGGGACAGGGGGTCCTCTGAGACCCAGTACTTC.

The chain uses TRBV6-6 and TRBJ1-2, with 7 nucleotides matching TRBD1. Trimming took 4 bases from V and 6 from J; bases not matched to a gene: 8. This CDR3 has 14 residues. Germline CDR1 and CDR2: MNHNY and SVGAGI (reference sequence). In nucleotides, the CDR3 is TGTGCCAGCAGTTCGTCCACAGGGGCGGATGGCTACACCTTC. It translates to CASSSSTGADGYTF.